A single sample is the source of the 20 T cell receptor beta chains below, sequenced in a study of blood T cells in healthy people across ages. Together with a sample-barcoded 5' primer, a J-beta primer mix was included in a second PCR lasting roughly 6 to 12 cycles. In TCRdb, the 5' RACE reads were re-called with MiXCR into one record per CDR3 protein. The table records around 1.1 million distinct CDR3 sequences, around two fifths of them present only once. The sequencing input was blood. The source of these receptors is a man aged 18 to 30 in good health.

This clonotype occurred once. One end of the junction fails to match germline, which may point to a read error. The CDR3 nucleotides are TGTGTCAGCAGTTTGCGTCCGGGACTAGGGGTTGGAGATACGCAGTATTTT. The encoded protein is CVSSLRPGLGVGDTQYF. The rearrangement links TRBV27 to TRBJ2-3; 8 bases line up with TRBD2. Looked up from germline, CDR1 is MNHEY and CDR2 is SMNVEV (reference sequence). CDR3 length: 17 amino acids.

To note about this clonotype: At one of its ends the junction is not consistent with the germline gene, which may arise from a read error. V usage is TRBV4-1 and J usage is TRBJ2-5; TRBD1 matches 8 bases. The CDR3 has 15 amino acids. From germline, CDR1 is MGHRA and CDR2 YSYEKL. The DNA for the CDR3 is TGCGCCAGAAGCCAGGGGCAGGGGGCGTGGGGGACCCAGTACTTC. It encodes CARSQGQGAWGTQYF.

The rearrangement joins TRBV25-1 to TRBJ1-1; 8 positions agree with TRBD1. Germline V CDR1 and CDR2: MGHDK, SYGVNS. J was trimmed by 1 base and V by 6 bases; bases with no gene match: 4. The CDR3 is 14 residues long. CDR3 nucleotide sequence: TGTGCCAGCAGGGACGACAGGGGGAACACTGAAGCTTTCTTT. As protein: CASRDDRGNTEAFF.

This clonotype was detected only a few times. The chain couples TRBV7-3 to TRBJ2-1, with 10 bases aligning to TRBD2. J gave up 7 bases and V 0 bases, and 6 bases lay outside the gene matches. This CDR3 region has 16 residues. The V gene's germline CDR1 is SGHTA and CDR2 FQGTGA. CDR3 sequence reads: CASSLTGAGGLNEQFF. CDR3 DNA sequence: TGTGCCAGCAGCTTAACTGGAGCGGGGGGGCTTAATGAGCAGTTCTTC.

The CDR3 coding sequence is TGTGCCAGCAGTACGGGGGTCTGGGATGGCTACACCTTC. This gives the protein CASSTGVWDGYTF. The chain joins TRBV6-1 to TRBJ1-2; TRBD1 is a possible D gene (5 bases). In germline, CDR1 is MNHNS, CDR2 SASEGT. The CDR3 spans 13 residues. The V end was cut by 5 bases, the J end by 6 bases, with 13 bases between.

This clonotype has a single count. The chain has TRBV11-1 and TRBJ1-1; no reliable D call. With 1 base removed from V and 1 base from J, the gap between germline ends came to 10 bases. CDR1 is SGHAT and CDR2 is FQDESV in the germline V gene (reference sequence). CDR3 size: 15 residues. The CDR3 reads CASSLVTEKNTEAFF. CDR3 nucleotide sequence: TGTGCCAGCAGCTTAGTAACGGAGAAGAACACTGAAGCTTTCTTT.

This clonotype was counted only a few times. V usage is TRBV6-2 or TRBV6-3 and J usage is TRBJ2-1; D is unclear. The V gene's germline CDR1 is MNHEY and CDR2 SVGEGT. V lost 7 bases to trimming and J lost 7 bases, with 11 bases between them. The CDR3 is 12 amino acids. CDR3 coding DNA: TGTGCCAGCATGGGGTCAGTAAATGAGCAGTTCTTC. Its translation: CASMGSVNEQFF.

V gene TRBV20-1 combines with J gene TRBJ1-3; D possibly corresponds to TRBD1 (6 bases). From germline, CDR1 is DFQATT and CDR2 SNEGSKA (reference sequence). The CDR3 sequence is 15 residues long. Trimming removed 3 bases at V and 3 bases at J, with 15 bases between. CDR3 bases: TGCAGTGCTAGGCCACCGGGGGGCATTGGAAACACCATATATTTT. This encodes CSARPPGGIGNTIYF.

This chain connects TRBV4-3 to TRBJ2-5; 7 bases fit TRBD1. The last part of the DNA fits TRBJ2-1 better; the J call may be wrong. The CDR3 has 15 amino acids. CDR1 is LGHNA, CDR2 YSLEER, per germline. CDR3 in amino acids: CASSQIDRAQETQFF. Written as DNA, the CDR3 is TGCGCCAGCAGCCAAATCGACAGGGCCCAAGAGACCCAGTTCTTC.

There are a few counts of this clonotype. The chain carries TRBV7-6 and TRBJ2-2; no clear D gene. The CDR3 spans 14 residues. V lost 5 bases to trimming and J lost 5 bases, with 12 bases between them. Germline values: CDR1 SGHVS, CDR2 FNYEAQ. CDR3 in amino acids: CASSLDSTTGELFF. CDR3 coding DNA: TGTGCCAGCAGCCTAGACTCGACGACCGGGGAGCTGTTTTTT.

Only one count was recorded for this clonotype. One end of the junction does not line up with germline, which may come from a read error. J is TRBJ1-1 and V is TRBV7-9, with 9 bases aligning to TRBD1. From germline, CDR1 is SEHNR and CDR2 FQNEAQ (reference sequence). CDR3 length: 14 amino acids. Written as DNA, the CDR3 is TGTGTCAGCAGCCCCCGACAGGGGGTACGGTATGCTTTCTTT. It specifies CVSSPRQGVRYAFF.

The CDR3 coding sequence is TGCAGTGCTAGTATGGGGGGCGCCTACGAGCAGTACTTC. It specifies CSASMGGAYEQYF. The chain combines TRBV20-1 with TRBJ2-7; D tentatively reads TRBD1 or TRBD2 (6 bases each). The V end lost 3 bases, the J end lost 2 bases, and 11 bases lay between the germline ends. CDR1 DFQATT and CDR2 SNEGSKA come from the germline V gene (reference sequence). This CDR3 comprises 13 residues.

This clonotype was recorded only once. The chain carries TRBV29-1 and TRBJ2-5, with 9 nucleotides matching TRBD1. The CDR3 has 15 amino acids. Germline V gene data show CDR1 as SQVTM and CDR2 as ANQGSEA. Unmatched junction bases numbered 8, after V lost 5 bases and J lost 1 base. In DNA, the CDR3 is TGCAGCGTTAGGTCAGGACAGGGGAGCCAAGAGACCCAGTACTTC. It specifies CSVRSGQGSQETQYF.

V and J are TRBV6-1 and TRBJ2-6; D is ambiguous. Germline CDR1 is MNHNS and CDR2 is SASEGT. V lost 0 bases and J 2 bases, leaving 5 bases between the germline ends. This CDR3 spans 15 amino acids. CDR3 sequence (DNA): TGTGCCAGCAGTGAAGCCTGGGCTGGGGCCAACGTCCTGACTTTC. Protein sequence: CASSEAWAGANVLTF.

J is TRBJ1-4 and V is TRBV5-1; a possible D gene is TRBD1 (5 bases). Germline V lookup: CDR1 SGHRS, CDR2 YFSETQ. V shed 4 bases and J shed 2 bases, with 15 bases lying between them. The CDR3 has 16 amino acids. CDR3 in DNA: TGCGCCAGCAGCCGGGGGAGCCGGGGGACTAATGAAAAACTGTTTTTT. This codes for CASSRGSRGTNEKLFF.

This clonotype was recorded a few times. Here the CDR3 reads CASSLEGFDYGYTF. CDR3 DNA sequence: TGCGCCAGCAGCTTGGAAGGGTTTGACTATGGCTACACCTTC. This chain links TRBV5-1 with TRBJ1-2, with unresolved D. The CDR3 covers 14 residues. The V gene's germline CDR1 is SGHRS and CDR2 YFSETQ. The V end was cut by 0 bases, the J end by 3 bases, with 9 bases between.

The V gene is TRBV7-2, the J gene TRBJ2-1, with D unclear. The CDR3 runs to 14 residues. The germline V and J ends were trimmed by 1 base and 5 bases, with 9 bases remaining between them. The V gene's germline CDR1 is SGHTA and CDR2 FQGNSA. CDR3 amino acids: CASSLDFGNNEQFF. DNA of the CDR3: TGTGCCAGCAGCTTAGATTTTGGCAACAATGAGCAGTTCTTC.

The V gene is TRBV4-2, the J gene TRBJ2-3; D assignment may be TRBD1 or TRBD2 (5 bases each). Germline lookup yields CDR1 LGHNA and CDR2 YNFKEQ. This CDR3 contains 16 residues. V lost 0 bases to trimming and J lost 2 bases, with 12 bases between them. This chain's CDR3 is CASSQEGRTPTDTQYF. The CDR3 bases are TGTGCCAGCAGCCAAGAGGGACGGACCCCCACAGATACGCAGTATTTT.

The chain combines TRBV20-1 with TRBJ2-2, with D possibly being TRBD1 (5 bases). Trimming removed 6 bases from V and 0 bases from J, with 8 bases in between. Germline V gene sequence: CDR1 DFQATT, CDR2 SNEGSKA (reference sequence). This CDR3 has 13 amino acids. As DNA, the CDR3 is TGCAGTGCCCGACAGTCGAACACCGGGGAGCTGTTTTTT. It specifies CSARQSNTGELFF.

This clonotype has more than one count but fewer than ten. The chain couples TRBV12-3 or TRBV12-4 to TRBJ2-3; TRBD2 matches at 9 bases. V shed 6 bases and J 3 bases; nucleotides not matched to a gene: 7. This CDR3 is 15 amino acids long. The CDR3 sequence: CASSPRGGRTDTQYF. The CDR3 DNA reads as TGTGCCAGCAGCCCGCGGGGGGGCCGGACAGATACGCAGTATTTT.